The 25 T cell receptor beta chains in this list originate from one sample, sequenced in a study of graft-versus-host responses after intestinal transplantation. Clones were read by immunoSEQ multiplex PCR, and TCRdb kept only the in-frame ones, dropping some. This table holds almost 15,000 clones, roughly 70% found once. Researchers processed graft tissue to release intraepithelial and lamina propria lymphocytes. The sequencing used ileum tissue, collected around 720 days after intestinal transplantation. The receptors come from a human patient who received an intestinal transplant, so some T cells may come from the graft donor.

V gene TRBV5-1 combines with J gene TRBJ2-3; tentative D call: TRBD1 (6 bases). Looked up from germline, CDR1 is SGHRS and CDR2 is YFSETQ. The CDR3 runs to 14 residues. The ends were cut back, 7 bases at V and 5 bases at J, with 17 bases in the middle. The CDR3 loop reads CASRGWGRLDTQYF. CDR3 DNA sequence: TGCGCCAGCCGCGGCTGGGGGCGGTTAGATACGCAGTATTTT.

This chain uses TRBV30 with TRBJ2-3; 7 positions agree with TRBD2. Germline V gives CDR1 GTSNPN, CDR2 SVGIG (reference sequence). J gave up 7 bases and V 3 bases, and 10 bases lay outside the gene matches. There are 14 residues in the CDR3. In DNA, the CDR3 is TGTGCCTGGAGCTCTGCGGGGGTTAGATATACGCAGTATTTT. The encoded protein is CAWSSAGVRYTQYF.

This rearrangement joins TRBV5-1 to TRBJ2-3; 7 bases agree with TRBD2. With V trimmed by 0 bases and J by 4 bases, 8 bases remained unmatched. This CDR3 contains 16 residues. Germline lookup yields CDR1 SGHRS and CDR2 YFSETQ. Here the CDR3 reads CASSLDGRSSADTQYF. As DNA, the CDR3 is TGCGCCAGCAGCTTGGACGGGAGGTCTAGCGCAGATACGCAGTATTTT. Full variable domain (rest looked up from reference TRBV5-1 and TRBJ2-3): KAGVTQTPRYLIKTRGQQVTLSCSPISGHRSVSWYQQTPGQGLQFLFEYFSETQRNKGNFPGRFSGRQFSNSRSEMNVSTLELGDSALYLCASSLDGRSSADTQYFGPGTRLTVL.

This sequence joins TRBV7-9 and TRBJ1-1, with D unresolved. Trimming pared 1 base from V and 7 bases from J, leaving 10 bases between. The CDR3 is 13 amino acids. Germline values: CDR1 SEHNR, CDR2 FQNEAQ (reference sequence). Written as DNA, the CDR3 is TGTGCCAGCAGCTTAGGGGAAGGGTTTGAAGCTTTCTTT. It yields the protein CASSLGEGFEAFF.

The rearrangement links TRBV2 to TRBJ2-2; D uncertain. This CDR3 contains 13 residues. From germline, CDR1 is SNHLY and CDR2 FYNNEI. Trimming left V 6 bases short and J 2 bases short, with 7 bases between. CDR3 protein: CASRAFNTGELFF. The CDR3 DNA reads as TGTGCCAGCAGGGCTTTTAACACCGGGGAGCTGTTTTTT. Complete variable domain (other parts from reference TRBV2 and TRBJ2-2): EPEVTQTPSHQVTQMGQEVILRCVPISNHLYFYWYRQILGQKVEFLVSFYNNEISEKSEIFDDQFSVERPDGSNFTLKIRSTKLEDSAMYFCASRAFNTGELFFGEGSRLTVL.

This clone was seen a handful of times. The V gene is TRBV14, the J gene TRBJ1-4, with D uncertain. Germline CDR1 and CDR2: SGHDN and FVKESK. With 3 bases removed from V and 8 bases from J, the gap between germline ends came to 13 bases. This CDR3 is built from 14 residues. This CDR3 is CASSQFPQPEKLFF. The DNA of the CDR3 is TGTGCCAGCAGCCAGTTTCCGCAGCCAGAAAAACTGTTTTTT.

The chain links TRBV6-1 to TRBJ2-7, with unresolved D. This CDR3 is 15 amino acids long. Trimming stripped 6 bases from V and 2 bases from J, with 17 bases between. CDR1 MNHNS and CDR2 SASEGT come from the germline V gene. CDR3 sequence reads: CASSINEGPTYEQYF. The CDR3 nucleotides read TGTGCCAGCAGCATCAATGAAGGACCGACCTACGAGCAGTACTTC.

This chain connects TRBV18 to TRBJ1-1, with a tentative D call TRBD1 (5 bases). The CDR3 is made up of 14 amino acids. Germline V lookup: CDR1 KGHSH, CDR2 LQKENI. Trimming shortened V by 3 bases and J by 1 base, and 9 bases separated the two germline ends. The CDR3 coding sequence is TGTGCCAGCTCACCCATCGGGGGGAACACTGAAGCTTTCTTT. Its translation is CASSPIGGNTEAFF.

The V call is TRBV5-1, the J call TRBJ2-5, with 8 bases matching TRBD1. This CDR3 comprises 14 residues. Germline CDR1 reads SGHRS; CDR2 reads YFSETQ. V dropped 1 base and J dropped 2; count of bases not matched to a gene: 1. CDR3 nucleotides: TGCGCCAGCAGCTTGAGACAGGGGCAAGAGACCCAGTACTTC. The encoded protein is CASSLRQGQETQYF.

The chain is built from TRBV5-1 and TRBJ1-1, with no clear D. Germline loops: CDR1 SGHRS, CDR2 YFSETQ. Trimming pared 5 bases from V and 0 bases from J, leaving 8 bases between. The CDR3 covers 13 residues. The CDR3 DNA sequence: TGCGCCAGCAGTCCGGGGATGAACACTGAAGCTTTCTTT. This sequence encodes CASSPGMNTEAFF.

The V call is TRBV6-5, the J call TRBJ2-3, with TRBD2 identical over 12 bases. Unmatched junction bases numbered 0, after V lost 4 bases and J lost 1 base. The V gene's germline CDR1 is MNHEY and CDR2 SVGAGI. The CDR3 consists of 15 residues. The CDR3 DNA follows: TGTGCCAGCAGTTGGACTAGCGGGGGCACAGATACGCAGTATTTT. Translated: CASSWTSGGTDTQYF.

This clone has a handful of counts. V is TRBV5-1 and J is TRBJ2-1; 8 nucleotides match TRBD2. The V gene's germline CDR1 is SGHRS and CDR2 YFSETQ. The CDR3 sequence is 12 residues long. V lost 1 base, J lost 9 bases, and 0 bases stayed unmatched. The CDR3 here is CASSLSGSEQFF. The CDR3 DNA follows: TGCGCCAGCAGCTTGAGCGGGAGTGAGCAGTTCTTC.

V is TRBV11-2 and J is TRBJ2-5, with TRBD1 matching 7 bases. The CDR3 contains 16 residues. Germline V lookup: CDR1 SGHAT, CDR2 FQNNGV. V gave up 3 bases and J gave up 2 bases; unmatched junction bases: 9. The CDR3 loop is CASSFRSSGGQETQYF. CDR3 in DNA: TGTGCCAGCAGCTTTCGCTCATCAGGGGGACAAGAGACCCAGTACTTC.

The rearrangement links TRBV30 to TRBJ1-5; D is possibly TRBD1 (5 bases). Trimming cost V 5 bases and J 2 bases, with 10 bases left between them. Germline assignment: CDR1 GTSNPN and CDR2 SVGIG (reference sequence). This CDR3 is 13 amino acids long. The CDR3 reads CAWAGHGNQPQHF. The CDR3 DNA follows: TGTGCCTGGGCAGGGCATGGCAATCAGCCCCAGCATTTT.

This clone was counted only a few times. The J gene is TRBJ2-1, the V gene TRBV7-9; weak D call: TRBD2 (6 bases). V was cut by 5 bases and J by 4 bases, with 12 bases left in between. Germline CDR1 and CDR2: SEHNR and FQNEAQ (reference sequence). This CDR3 comprises 14 residues. The CDR3: CASSRDLIYNEQFF. CDR3 DNA sequence: TGTGCCAGCAGCCGGGACTTAATTTACAATGAGCAGTTCTTC.

This sequence joins TRBV29-1 and TRBJ2-5; D unclear. The closer fit of TRBJ2-7 to the DNA end suggests the J call may be wrong. CDR3 length: 12 residues. CDR1 is SQVTM, CDR2 ANQGSEA, per germline. The CDR3 here is CSVGGAGDEQYF. The CDR3 nucleotides are TGCAGCGTTGGAGGAGCTGGGGACGAGCAGTACTTC.

This clone was picked up a small number of times. The V and J genes are TRBV6-5 and TRBJ2-5; D is possibly TRBD1 or TRBD2 (5 bases each). The CDR3 is made up of 13 amino acids. CDR1 and CDR2 (germline): MNHEY, SVGAGI. Trimming left V 8 bases short and J 5 bases short, with 15 bases between. The CDR3: CASARGYRETQYF. CDR3 DNA sequence: TGTGCCAGCGCCCGGGGCTATAGGGAGACCCAGTACTTC.

The CDR3 region has the DNA TGTGCCAGCAGTTTCAGGGCGGGGTTCTCCTACGAGCAGTACTTC. Protein: CASSFRAGFSYEQYF. V gene TRBV6-5 combines with J gene TRBJ2-7; maybe TRBD2 (6 bases). Germline values: CDR1 MNHEY, CDR2 SVGAGI. This CDR3 has 15 amino acids. Between the trimmed V and J ends, which lost 4 bases and 0 bases, there was a span of 13 bases.

The chain joins TRBV19 to TRBJ1-2; D gene uncertain. Germline CDR1 is LNHDA and CDR2 is SQIVND (reference sequence). Trimming left V 1 base short and J 8 bases short, with 2 bases between. CDR3 length equals 10 residues. The CDR3 loop is CASSIGGYTF. Here the CDR3 DNA reads TGTGCCAGTAGTATAGGAGGCTACACCTTC. Complete variable domain (other parts from reference TRBV19 and TRBJ1-2): DGGITQSPKYLFRKEGQNVTLSCEQNLNHDAMYWYRQDPGQGLRLIYYSQIVNDFQKGDIAEGYSVSREKKESFPLTVTSAQKNPTAFYLCASSIGGYTFGSGTRLTVV.

J is TRBJ2-5 and V is TRBV11-3; TRBD1 aligns across 9 bases. The end of the DNA fits TRBJ2-7 better, so the J call may be wrong. Germline V gene data show CDR1 as SGHNT and CDR2 as YENEEA. The CDR3 contains 17 residues. CDR3 bases: TGTGCCAGCAGCTTAAAGGTCCGCAGCCGGGACAGGGACGAGCAGTACTTC. Protein product: CASSLKVRSRDRDEQYF.

V is TRBV6-5 and J is TRBJ2-7; D possibly corresponds to TRBD1 (7 bases). CDR1 and CDR2 from the germline V gene are MNHEY and SVGAGI. This CDR3 contains 12 residues. V was trimmed by 7 bases and J by 6 bases, leaving 13 bases between them. CDR3 region: CASKYRGGEQYF. In DNA, the CDR3 is TGTGCCAGCAAATACAGGGGAGGCGAGCAGTACTTC.

This clone was recorded only once. The V and J genes are TRBV9 and TRBJ2-7; no firm D call. The CDR3 is 16 amino acids. Germline CDR1 SGDLS, CDR2 YYNGEE. Between the trimmed V and J ends, which lost 0 bases and 7 bases, there was a span of 20 bases. The DNA for the CDR3 is TGTGCCAGCAGCGTAGGGGAAGGTTACATTTCAGGTGAGCAGTACTTC. It codes for CASSVGEGYISGEQYF.

The chain carries TRBV6-4 and TRBJ1-1; D gene uncertain. The CDR3 extends over 13 amino acids. Germline CDR1 MRHNA, CDR2 SNTAGT. Trimming left V 5 bases short and J 1 base short, with 8 bases between. This CDR3 is CASSPFPNTEAFF. CDR3 coding DNA: TGTGCCAGCAGTCCCTTCCCGAACACTGAAGCTTTCTTT.

CDR3 bases: TGTGCCAGCAGCTTGGGTTTCCGGGGGGACTATGGCTACACCTTC. It is translated as CASSLGFRGDYGYTF. The genes are TRBV5-6 and TRBJ1-2, with a tentative D call TRBD1 (5 bases). Looked up from germline, CDR1 is SGHDT and CDR2 is YYEEEE. V was shortened by 0 bases and J by 3 bases, with 12 bases between the two germline ends. This CDR3 is 15 amino acids long.

This clone was observed a single time. CDR3 loop: CASTVAGSYGYTF. CDR3 bases: TGTGCCAGCACAGTGGCTGGGAGCTATGGCTACACCTTC. This rearrangement joins TRBV6-9 to TRBJ1-2; D gene unclear. V dropped 7 bases and J dropped 4 bases, with 13 bases sitting between them. Germline V gene data show CDR1 as MNHGY and CDR2 as SVAAGI. The CDR3 runs to 13 residues.